One and the same sample provided the 30 T cell receptor beta chains below, sequenced in a study of tumor-infiltrating lymphocytes in oesophageal squamous cell carcinoma. TCRdb re-called the PCR reads with MiXCR, one entry per CDR3 protein. The table has about 12,000 distinct CDR3 sequences, 45% to 55% seen once. The sample was normal esophageal tissue next to the tumor. The receptor source for this set is a male donor with esophageal squamous cell carcinoma.

This clonotype showed up just a few times. V and J are TRBV7-2 and TRBJ2-3; 11 bases agree with TRBD1. V dropped 3 bases and J dropped 6; count of bases not matched to a gene: 5. Germline V gene data show CDR1 as SGHTA and CDR2 as FQGNSA. The CDR3 loop spans 15 amino acids. The CDR3 protein is CASSFRTGGADTQYF. CDR3 sequence (DNA): TGTGCCAGCAGCTTTAGGACAGGGGGCGCGGATACGCAGTATTTT.

The chain recombines TRBV7-3 with TRBJ2-4, with D possibly being TRBD1 (5 bases). The DNA end is a closer match to TRBJ2-5, so the J assignment may be wrong. Germline V gene lookup returns CDR1 SGHTA and CDR2 FQGTGA. The CDR3 runs to 14 residues. The CDR3 nucleotides are TGTGCCAGCAGCTTAGGGCAGGGTCTGGAGACCCAGTACTTC. This sequence encodes CASSLGQGLETQYF.

This chain connects TRBV11-1 to TRBJ2-7; a possible D gene is TRBD1 (5 bases). Germline CDR1 is SGHAT and CDR2 is FQDESV (reference sequence). The CDR3 runs 14 residues. V dropped 5 bases and J dropped 3 bases, with 14 bases sitting between them. Here the CDR3 DNA reads TGTGCCAGCAGCCCTGACAGCCCCAGCTACGAGCAGTACTTC. Its protein is CASSPDSPSYEQYF.

By share, this clonotype ranks as medium-sized. The germline gene is not matched at one end of the junction; a read error may be the cause. V usage is TRBV7-7 and J usage is TRBJ2-5, with D hard to call. The CDR3 runs to 14 residues. The germline CDR1 and CDR2 sequences are SSHAT and FNYEAQ (reference sequence). CDR3 bases: TGTGCTAGCAGCTTAGGTGAAGCGTGGGAGACCCAGTACTTC. Translated, it gives CASSLGEAWETQYF.

This clonotype qualifies as medium-sized. The chain has TRBV6-1 and TRBJ2-5; 12 bases line up with TRBD2. Trimming cost V 6 bases and J 5 bases; bases outside gene matches: 7. Germline assignment: CDR1 MNHNS and CDR2 SASEGT. The CDR3 has 15 residues. The CDR3 is CASRPTSGRGETQYF. DNA of the CDR3: TGTGCCAGCAGACCGACTAGCGGGAGAGGGGAGACCCAGTACTTC.

This chain connects TRBV28 to TRBJ2-7; 9 nucleotides match TRBD2. The J call is in doubt because the DNA end fits TRBJ2-5 better. Germline assignment: CDR1 MDHEN and CDR2 SYDVKM. The CDR3 contains 15 residues. CDR3 nucleotides: TGTGCCAGCTCCCCTCTCATAGCGGGAGTGGAGACCCAGTACTTC. Its protein is CASSPLIAGVETQYF.

This clonotype was seen a few times. Possible read error: a much larger clone is one base away. The J gene is TRBJ2-3, the V gene TRBV5-6, with 9 bases aligning to TRBD2. The DNA matches TRBJ2-7 better at its end, which makes the J call doubtful. The CDR3 spans 16 residues. In germline, CDR1 is SGHDT, CDR2 YYEEEE. CDR3 coding DNA: TGTGCCAGCAGCTTGGGCGCCGGGACTAGCTCCAATGAGCAGTACTTC. This translates into CASSLGAGTSSNEQYF.

This clonotype is medium-sized in the sample. The rearrangement joins TRBV24-1 to TRBJ2-5; D is undetermined. Germline CDR1 and CDR2: KGHDR and SFDVKD. The CDR3 covers 13 residues. V was trimmed by 5 bases and J by 5 bases, leaving 11 bases between them. As DNA, the CDR3 is TGTGCCACCAGTGGTGCCTTTAGGGAGACCCAGTACTTC. Translating gives CATSGAFRETQYF.

The gene calls are TRBV12-3 or TRBV12-4 and TRBJ2-5; the match to TRBD1 covers 9 bases. The V and J ends lost 6 bases and 13 bases, in that order; junction bases with no gene match: 21. The CDR3 is 16 amino acids. CDR3 amino acids: CASSPGQGTNTGELYF. In nucleotides, the CDR3 is TGTGCCAGCAGCCCCGGACAGGGGACTAACACCGGGGAGCTGTACTTC.

Turning to this clonotype: A read error may explain this, as a much larger clone is one base away. The chain has TRBV6-5 and TRBJ2-7; TRBD2 aligns across 13 bases. This CDR3 is 20 amino acids long. Germline V gene data show CDR1 as MNHEY and CDR2 as SVGAGI. J gave up 7 bases and V 2 bases, and 20 bases lay outside the gene matches. DNA of the CDR3: TGTGCCAGCAGTTACCTTGGGACTAGCGGGATAGTTCGCTCCTACAATGAGCAGTACTTC. The encoded protein is CASSYLGTSGIVRSYNEQYF.

CDR3 nucleotide sequence: TGTGCCAGCAGAACCGGGACAGGGTGGTTGGACTATGGCTACACCTTC. Translating it yields CASRTGTGWLDYGYTF. V and J are TRBV6-1 and TRBJ1-2, with 9 nucleotides matching TRBD1. Germline CDR1 reads MNHNS; CDR2 reads SASEGT. The J segment lost 3 bases and the V segment lost 6 bases, leaving 11 bases of the junction unmatched. CDR3 length equals 16 residues.

Of note for this clonotype: The CDR3 end shows no conserved phenylalanine or tryptophan, and so a read error is likely. It is unclear where the CDR3 begins or ends on the DNA, so no DNA is shown, and the CDR3 is as TCRdb lists it. This chain uses TRBV6-1 with TRBJ2-5; TRBD2 is the table's D call and was not checked against the DNA. The CDR3 is made up of 14 amino acids, end residues included. Germline lookup yields CDR1 MNHNS and CDR2 SASEGT. CDR3: CASSKPSGEQYFGN.

In DNA form, the CDR3 reads TGTGCCAGCAGTTTATCGACTAGCGGGCACAATGAGCAGTTCTTC. It is translated as CASSLSTSGHNEQFF. This rearrangement joins TRBV28 to TRBJ2-1, with 10 nucleotides matching TRBD2. Germline lookup yields CDR1 MDHEN and CDR2 SYDVKM. V lost 1 base and J lost 5; bases outside the gene matches: 2. The CDR3 has 15 residues.

The CDR3 region has the DNA TGTGCCAGCAGTTTATCGGGACAGGGGGCCCATGGCTACACCTTC. This encodes CASSLSGQGAHGYTF. This chain uses TRBV27 with TRBJ1-2, with 12 bases aligning to TRBD1. The CDR3 consists of 15 residues. Germline CDR1 MNHEY, CDR2 SMNVEV (reference sequence). V shed 0 bases, J shed 6 bases, and the junction held 2 bases outside the gene matches.

V is TRBV7-2 and J is TRBJ2-6; 7 bases agree with TRBD1. Germline trimming cut 6 bases from V and 0 bases from J; bases unmatched to any gene: 2. In germline, CDR1 is SGHTA, CDR2 FQGNSA. CDR3 length: 15 residues. The CDR3 reads CASSTGDSGANVLTF. Here the CDR3 DNA reads TGTGCCAGCAGTACAGGGGACTCTGGGGCCAACGTCCTGACTTTC.

The chain links TRBV10-2 to TRBJ2-7; D is unresolved. Matching the DNA end better, TRBJ1-2 makes the J call doubtful. The CDR3 spans 14 residues. Germline CDR1 reads WSHSY; CDR2 reads SAAADI. The CDR3 sequence: CASSESTGHYGYTF. CDR3 DNA sequence: TGCGCCAGCAGTGAGTCGACGGGTCACTATGGCTACACCTTC.

This chain connects TRBV18 to TRBJ2-5, with a weak D call TRBD2 (6 bases). The J call is doubtful: the DNA matches TRBJ2-7 better. Germline assignment: CDR1 KGHSH and CDR2 LQKENI. The CDR3 is 16 amino acids. The CDR3 nucleotides read TGTGCCAGCTCACCAGCCAGTGGGGCGGGAATCTACGAGCAGTACTTC. Amino acid sequence: CASSPASGAGIYEQYF.

The chain joins TRBV2 to TRBJ2-7; D perhaps matches TRBD1 (6 bases). V was pared by 6 bases and J by 3 bases, with 18 bases between. This CDR3 has 15 amino acids. CDR1 is SNHLY and CDR2 is FYNNEI in the germline V gene. This CDR3 is CASRFLDSGRYEQYF. For the CDR3, the DNA is TGTGCCAGCAGATTCCTGGACAGTGGGCGCTACGAGCAGTACTTC. Full variable domain (rest looked up from reference TRBV2 and TRBJ2-7): EPEVTQTPSHQVTQMGQEVILRCVPISNHLYFYWYRQILGQKVEFLVSFYNNEISEKSEIFDDQFSVERPDGSNFTLKIRSTKLEDSAMYFCASRFLDSGRYEQYFGPGTRLTVT.

The chain joins TRBV7-2 to TRBJ2-7; the D is unclear. The V gene lost 4 bases and the J gene lost 4 bases, with 8 bases spanning the gap. Germline V lookup: CDR1 SGHTA, CDR2 FQGNSA. The CDR3 spans 12 residues. CDR3 DNA: TGTGCCAGCAGCTCCCTGGGGTACGAGCAGTACTTC. Translated: CASSSLGYEQYF.

Within the sample, this clonotype is medium-sized. This chain connects TRBV7-3 to TRBJ1-2; TRBD1 matches at 8 bases. Per germline, CDR1 SGHTA and CDR2 FQGTGA. V trimming: 4 bases; J trimming: 8 bases; junction bases outside the gene matches: 6. The CDR3 length is 13 residues. This chain's CDR3 is CASSSATGEGYTF. The CDR3, as DNA: TGTGCCAGCAGCTCCGCGACAGGGGAAGGCTACACCTTC. Full variable domain (missing parts from reference TRBV7-3 and TRBJ1-2): GAGVSQTPSNKVTEKGKYVELRCDPISGHTALYWYRQSLGQGPEFLIYFQGTGAADDSGLPNDRFFAVRPEGSVSTLKIQRTERGDSAVYLCASSSATGEGYTFGSGTRLTVV.

In the case of this clonotype: Germline is not matched at one junction end, which may reflect a read error. V usage is TRBV5-3 and J usage is TRBJ2-3; D gene unclear. The J call may be mistaken, given a closer DNA end match to TRBJ2-5. TRBV5-3 is labeled an ORF, and its function is uncertain. CDR3 length: 18 amino acids. The CDR3 DNA sequence: TGTGCCAGCAGCTTGGAATCTTCCCGGGTTGGGGTCCAAGAGACCCAGTACTTC. This gives the protein CASSLESSRVGVQETQYF.

This rearrangement joins TRBV6-5 to TRBJ1-1, with TRBD1 matching over 9 bases. Germline CDR1 is MNHEY and CDR2 is SVGAGI. With V trimmed by 1 base and J by 2 bases, 5 bases remained unmatched. The CDR3 totals 16 residues. The CDR3 DNA follows: TGTGCCAGCAGTTACTTCAGGGACAGGGTAAACACTGAAGCTTTCTTT. It is translated as CASSYFRDRVNTEAFF.

Points on this clonotype: As the CDR3 is not closed by the conserved phenylalanine or tryptophan, this likely results from a read error. No DNA is shown, since the ends of the CDR3 on it are uncertain; the CDR3 is the one TCRdb lists. The chain uses TRBV6-6 and TRBJ2-7; the DNA was not used to check the table's D call, TRBD1. Germline V gene data show CDR1 as MNHNY and CDR2 as SVGAGI (reference sequence). From its first to its last residue, the CDR3 has 17 amino acids. The CDR3: CASSYLGQPWYGYTFGS.

This chain joins TRBV7-3 and TRBJ2-1; 8 nucleotides match TRBD2. V lost 4 bases to trimming and J lost 6 bases; unmatched junction nucleotides: 8. Germline V gives CDR1 SGHTA, CDR2 FQGTGA. This CDR3 region has 15 residues. CDR3 bases: TGTGCCAGCAGCTACGGGGGACTAGAGGGCAATGAGCAGTTCTTC. Amino acids: CASSYGGLEGNEQFF.

This clonotype was counted only a few times. CDR3 region: CASTGTNSNQPQHF. The CDR3 nucleotides read TGTGCCAGCACCGGAACGAATAGCAATCAGCCCCAGCATTTT. V gene TRBV6-1 combines with J gene TRBJ1-5; D not resolved. The germline V and J ends were trimmed by 7 bases and 0 bases, with 10 bases remaining between them. The germline CDR1 and CDR2 sequences are MNHNS and SASEGT. This CDR3 comprises 14 residues.

This chain uses TRBV6-6 with TRBJ2-5; no clear D gene. Germline CDR1 and CDR2: MNHNY and SVGAGI (reference sequence). V was clipped by 0 bases and J by 11 bases, with 13 bases between them. CDR3 length equals 13 residues. CDR3 coding DNA: TGTGCCAGCAGTTACTCGCCCAATTATGAGCAGTACTTC. Residues: CASSYSPNYEQYF.

The chain carries TRBV12-3 or TRBV12-4 and TRBJ1-4; 8 bases agree with TRBD1. The CDR3 contains 15 residues. V was pared by 6 bases and J by 5 bases, with 8 bases of the junction left unmatched. CDR3 in amino acids: CASSSTGALNEKLFF. CDR3 nucleotide sequence: TGTGCCAGCAGCTCGACAGGGGCCTTAAATGAAAAACTGTTTTTT.

The chain uses TRBV7-2 and TRBJ2-2; D gene uncertain. The length of the CDR3 is 15 residues. The V and J ends lost 1 base and 4 bases respectively, with 10 bases between them. CDR1 and CDR2 (germline): SGHTA, FQGNSA. The CDR3 sequence is CASSLGLWGTGELFF. CDR3 sequence (DNA): TGTGCCAGCAGCTTAGGATTATGGGGCACCGGGGAGCTGTTTTTT.

J is TRBJ2-6 and V is TRBV12-3 or TRBV12-4; D is perhaps TRBD2 (6 bases). The closer fit of TRBJ2-1 to the DNA end suggests the J call may be wrong. This CDR3 is built from 18 residues. CDR3 sequence reads: CASSQRGSAGFLGDEQFF. In DNA, the CDR3 is TGTGCCAGCAGTCAACGCGGGTCTGCGGGATTCCTCGGGGATGAGCAGTTCTTC.

By share, this clonotype ranks as medium-sized. The V gene is TRBV6-1, the J gene TRBJ2-2; D remains unclear. Germline V lookup: CDR1 MNHNS, CDR2 SASEGT. V was trimmed by 2 bases and J by 0 bases, leaving 7 bases between them. This CDR3 region has 15 residues. Written as DNA, the CDR3 is TGTGCCAGCAGTGAAATGGCAGCGAACACCGGGGAGCTGTTTTTT. Protein sequence: CASSEMAANTGELFF.